These 10 T cell receptor beta chains share one sample of origin, sequenced in a study of T cells after posttransplantation cyclophosphamide. The repertoire was sequenced with immunoSEQ multiplex PCR; TCRdb's copy has only in-frame clones and lacks some. The sample gives 3,000 to 3,500 clones, none seen only once, and the top ten clones hold 28%. Treatment was busulfan-fludarabine conditioning, a marrow graft, and cyclophosphamide on days +3 and +4. The starting material was PBMCs, obtained 84 days after allogeneic stem cell transplant with posttransplant cyclophosphamide. All receptors derive from a female patient in her thirties or forties who received an allogeneic stem cell transplant from a related donor, was CMV-positive, and had no GVHD. Some T cells may be provided by the graft donor.

This clone came up many times. CDR3 loop: CASSDRSNTEAFF. In DNA form, the CDR3 reads TGTGCCAGCAGTGACCGGTCCAACACTGAAGCTTTCTTT. The genes are TRBV6-4 and TRBJ1-1, with D uncertain. CDR1 and CDR2 (germline): MRHNA, SNTAGT. The CDR3 is 13 amino acids. Trimming removed 2 bases at V and 2 bases at J, with 6 bases between.

This clone was recorded at least ten times. The chain has TRBV7-9 and TRBJ2-3; D is perhaps TRBD1 (6 bases). CDR3 size: 15 residues. CDR1 is SEHNR, CDR2 FQNEAQ, per germline (reference sequence). Trimming shortened V by 0 bases and J by 2 bases, and 9 bases separated the two germline ends. CDR3: CASSLAGANTDTQYF. The DNA of the CDR3 is TGTGCCAGCAGCTTAGCGGGGGCCAACACAGATACGCAGTATTTT.

This clone was detected ten times or more. The rearrangement links TRBV11-2 to TRBJ2-1; a weak D match, TRBD2 (6 bases). There are 16 residues in the CDR3. The V end lost 0 bases, the J end lost 1 base, and 10 bases lay between the germline ends. Per germline, CDR1 SGHAT and CDR2 FQNNGV. The CDR3 nucleotides read TGTGCCAGCAGCTTAGACTGGCGGGGTTCCTACAATGAGCAGTTCTTC. Translation gives CASSLDWRGSYNEQFF.

There are a few counts of this clone. V usage is TRBV11-3 and J usage is TRBJ1-4; 9 nucleotides match TRBD1. This CDR3 is built from 20 residues. The junction had 14 bases not matched to a gene; V was cut back by 1 base and J by 2 bases. CDR1 is SGHNT and CDR2 is YENEEA in the germline V gene. In nucleotides, the CDR3 is TGTGCCAGCAGCTTAGTACTGGTCGGACAGGGGAAGAAGACTAATGAAAAACTGTTTTTT. This translates into CASSLVLVGQGKKTNEKLFF.

This clone was counted ten times or more. The chain links TRBV5-1 to TRBJ2-1; D possibly corresponds to TRBD1 (5 bases). Trimming shortened V by 6 bases and J by 3 bases, and 19 bases separated the two germline ends. Germline-derived CDR1 and CDR2 are SGHRS and YFSETQ. The CDR3 runs 16 residues. CDR3 loop: CASNHGRVGDYNEQFF. The CDR3 DNA reads TGCGCCAGCAACCATGGCCGTGTAGGGGACTACAATGAGCAGTTCTTC.

This clone was observed a handful of times. A clone one base away is much larger, so this may be a read error. This sample includes further DNA sequences coding for the same CDR3. The chain links TRBV9 to TRBJ2-7, with 7 bases fitting TRBD1. J gave up 4 bases and V 8 bases, and 15 bases lay outside the gene matches. Germline CDR1 reads SGDLS; CDR2 reads YYNGEE. The CDR3 spans 15 residues. DNA for the CDR3: TGTGCCAGTTGCTTCAAACAGGGGACGGCATACGAGCAGTACTTC. Amino acids: CASCFKQGTAYEQYF.

This clone was counted many times. V is TRBV6-1 and J is TRBJ2-7; 10 bases are shared with TRBD2. V trimming: 7 bases; J trimming: 4 bases; junction bases outside the gene matches: 7. The germline V gene has CDR1 MNHNS and CDR2 SASEGT. This CDR3 has 14 amino acids. The CDR3 protein is CASITSGGAYEQYF. The CDR3 DNA reads TGTGCCAGCATCACAAGCGGGGGGGCATACGAGCAGTACTTC.

This clone came up many times. The chain uses TRBV6-5 and TRBJ2-7, with D tentatively TRBD1 or TRBD2 (5 bases each). There are 14 residues in the CDR3. Trimming left V 1 base short and J 1 base short, with 8 bases between. Germline CDR1 MNHEY, CDR2 SVGAGI. CDR3 DNA: TGTGCCAGCAGTTACTTTGAGGGGTCCTACGAGCAGTACTTC. It translates to CASSYFEGSYEQYF.

This clone was observed many times. This CDR3 is CASSQVRPGQGRGSPLHF. As DNA, the CDR3 is TGTGCCAGCAGTCAAGTTCGCCCGGGACAGGGAAGAGGGTCACCCCTCCACTTT. This chain links TRBV2 with TRBJ1-6; 9 nucleotides line up with TRBD1. The germline CDR1 and CDR2 sequences are SNHLY and FYNNEI. The CDR3 is 18 residues long. V lost 5 bases, J lost 10 bases, and 18 bases stayed unmatched.

This clone was counted a few times. The rearrangement uses TRBV15 and TRBJ2-6, with a weak D call TRBD2 (5 bases). The CDR3 spans 16 residues. Germline lookup yields CDR1 LNHNV and CDR2 YYDKDF (reference sequence). Trimming cost V 0 bases and J 4 bases, with 10 bases left between them. The CDR3 bases are TGTGCCACCAGCAGAGATTCGGGGTCCGGGGCCAACGTCCTGACTTTC. It specifies CATSRDSGSGANVLTF.